The rows below give T cell receptor beta chains drawn from one sample of a study of response to subunit inactivated influenza vaccine. TCRdb re-called the RT-PCR reads through MiXCR, storing one row per CDR3 protein. The table records 500,000 to 600,000 distinct CDR3 sequences, approximately 10% of them present only once. The data also belong to a second study, concerning T cells expressing NK-cell markers.

Specimen: PBMCs from blood, collected on the day of vaccination. These receptor sequences come from a man in his fifties who received an inactivated influenza vaccine. The CDR3 runs from the conserved cysteine through the conserved F or W. The order of the fields is D gene, V gene, J gene, clone size, CDR3 length, CDR3 protein, CDR3 DNA. The D gene is left open where the match is weak. The size field is filled for only some rows; it gives once, few, many or a size class.

NA,TRBV20-1,TRBJ2-7,few,14,CSGGGAGGFHEQYF,TGCAGTGGGGGGGGAGCAGGGGGCTTCCACGAGCAGTACTTC
TRBD1,TRBV3-1,TRBJ2-7,few,18,CASSPRTDRGADSYEQYF,TGTGCCAGCAGCCCGCGAACGGACAGGGGAGCGGATTCCTACGAGCAGTACTTC
NA,TRBV9,TRBJ2-7,NA,15,CASSPGAWASYEQYF,TGTGCCAGCAGCCCGGGGGCTTGGGCCTCCTACGAGCAGTACTTC
NA,TRBV7-2,TRBJ2-2,many,18,CASSLAPGGGRGTGELFF,TGTGCCAGCAGCTTAGCGCCGGGCGGGGGCCGAGGAACCGGGGAGCTGTTTTTT
NA,TRBV6-2/TRBV6-3,TRBJ2-7,NA,13,CASRKIQGHEQYF,TGTGCCAGCAGAAAGATACAGGGCCACGAGCAGTACTTC
TRBD2,TRBV4-1,TRBJ2-3,NA,19,CASSQVLYRQRGPRDTQYF,TGCGCCAGCAGCCAAGTTCTATATCGCCAGCGGGGACCGAGGGATACGCAGTATTTT
TRBD2,TRBV12-3/TRBV12-4,TRBJ2-1,many,16,CASSFRAGGTYNEQFF,TGTGCCAGCAGTTTTCGAGCGGGAGGAACCTACAATGAGCAGTTCTTC
TRBD1,TRBV3-1,TRBJ2-7,few,14,CASSPSSGTAGQYF,TGTGCCAGCAGCCCAAGCTCAGGGACAGCCGGGCAGTACTTC
TRBD2,TRBV7-9,TRBJ2-3,NA,16,CASLVAGGPRTDTQYF,TGTGCCAGCTTGGTAGCGGGGGGGCCTCGCACAGATACGCAGTATTTT
TRBD1,TRBV5-1,TRBJ1-4,few,15,CASSQAGGSGIELFF,TGCGCCAGCAGCCAAGCAGGGGGAAGTGGGATTGAACTGTTTTTT
TRBD2,TRBV12-3/TRBV12-4,TRBJ2-4,NA,14,CATGTSGHSNIQYF,TGTGCCACCGGGACTAGCGGACACTCAAACATTCAGTACTTC
NA,TRBV7-2,TRBJ2-3,few,14,CASSRRQLADTQYF,TGTGCCAGCAGCCGAAGACAGTTGGCAGATACGCAGTATTTT
TRBD2,TRBV6-1,TRBJ2-3,NA,17,CASRIGFGLALTDTQYF,TGTGCCAGCAGGATTGGGTTTGGACTAGCTTTGACAGATACGCAGTATTTT
NA,TRBV15,TRBJ2-7,NA,14,CATSRDIAGIEQYF,TGTGCCACCAGCAGAGATATTGCCGGGATCGAGCAGTACTTC
NA,TRBV5-6,TRBJ1-6,NA,15,CASSLWASRNSSLHF,TGTGCCAGCAGCTTGTGGGCCTCGCGGAATTCATCCCTCCACTTT
TRBD1,TRBV4-1,TRBJ2-7,few,16,CASSRRRQGALYEQYF,TGCGCCAGCAGCCGGCGACGACAGGGGGCCCTCTACGAGCAGTACTTC
NA,TRBV6-2/TRBV6-3,TRBJ2-5,few,12,CASSLGQAPNYF,TGTGCCAGCAGCCTGGGACAAGCCCCCAACTACTTC
NA,TRBV12-3/TRBV12-4,TRBJ2-3,many,14,CASSSLRGGDTQYF,TGTGCCAGCAGTTCTCTTAGGGGAGGAGATACGCAGTATTTT
TRBD1,TRBV29-1,TRBJ2-5,few,14,CSAAADRGGQTQYF,TGCAGCGCCGCCGCCGACAGGGGAGGACAGACCCAGTACTTC
TRBD2,TRBV24-1,TRBJ2-1,many,14,CATSDPGTTDEQFF,TGTGCCACCAGTGACCCCGGGACTACGGATGAGCAGTTCTTC
NA,TRBV4-1,TRBJ2-6,NA,15,CASSRSSSGANVLTF,TGCGCCAGCAGCCGATCGAGCTCTGGGGCCAACGTCCTGACTTTC
NA,TRBV5-1,TRBJ2-4,NA,15,CASSPTTGSGNIQYF,TGCGCCAGCAGCCCCACAACAGGGTCGGGTAACATTCAGTACTTC
TRBD1,TRBV11-2,TRBJ2-1,few,12,CASSHRGYEQFF,TGTGCCAGCAGCCACAGGGGGTATGAGCAGTTCTTC
TRBD2,TRBV12-3/TRBV12-4,TRBJ2-5,few,13,CASRKLARETQYF,TGTGCCAGCAGAAAACTAGCGAGAGAGACCCAGTACTTC
NA,TRBV20-1,TRBJ2-2,many,14,CSAHRDSFTGELFF,TGCAGTGCTCACCGGGACTCCTTCACCGGGGAGCTGTTTTTT
TRBD2,TRBV4-3,TRBJ2-2,few,20,CASSQDESATSGINTGELFF,TGCGCCAGCAGCCAAGATGAGTCGGCGACTAGCGGGATAAACACCGGGGAGCTGTTTTTT
NA,TRBV24-1,TRBJ2-2,NA,12,CATSLNTGELFF,TGTGCCACCAGTCTGAACACCGGGGAGCTGTTTTTT
NA,TRBV11-2,TRBJ2-3,NA,16,CASSSGRQGGTDTQYF,TGTGCCAGCAGCTCGGGAAGGCAGGGTGGGACAGATACGCAGTATTTT
TRBD2,TRBV13,TRBJ2-1,NA,14,CASKRAGGSNEQFF,TGTGCCAGCAAGAGAGCGGGAGGGTCCAATGAGCAGTTCTTC
TRBD2,TRBV7-9,TRBJ2-3,NA,16,CASSPIRGGSADTQYF,TGTGCCAGCAGCCCGATTCGGGGGGGGTCAGCAGATACGCAGTATTTT